Following are 18 T cell receptor beta chains from one sample sequenced in a study of T cells in Graves' hyperthyroidism and ophthalmopathy. Amplified regions were TCR beta CDR3 sequences from RNA transcripts. Using the HTBI primer set, a first-round RT-PCR was run on the TCR CDR3. MiXCR, run by TCRdb on the multiplex PCR reads, gives a single entry per CDR3 protein. The top ten hold 65% to 80% of the sample, which has about 130,000 distinct CDR3 sequences, 22% seen once. Sequenced sample: blood. These TCRs come from a woman between 50 and 59 years old with Graves' hyperthyroidism that later progressed to Graves' ophthalmopathy.

The table lists this clonotype with a few counts. This chain uses TRBV9 with TRBJ2-3; 8 bases are a match to TRBD1. The junction had 1 base not matched to a gene; V was cut back by 1 base and J by 3 bases. The germline V gene encodes CDR1 SGDLS and CDR2 YYNGEE. The CDR3 loop spans 14 amino acids. The CDR3 DNA is TGTGCCAGCAGCGTACAGGGGGCAACAGATACGCAGTATTTT. This gives the protein CASSVQGATDTQYF.

The table lists this clonotype with many counts. J is TRBJ2-2 and V is TRBV11-2; 7 bases align to TRBD2. The germline V gene has CDR1 SGHAT and CDR2 FQNNGV. This CDR3 has 15 amino acids. The V and J ends lost 3 bases and 5 bases, in that order; junction bases with no gene match: 6. The CDR3 DNA reads as TGTGCCAGCAGCTTGCGCGGGAGTAGTACCGGGGAGCTGTTTTTT. This gives the protein CASSLRGSSTGELFF.

This clonotype was seen more than once but under ten times. The chain joins TRBV14 to TRBJ1-5; D gene unclear. Trimming left V 1 base short and J 5 bases short, with 6 bases between. This CDR3 has 13 residues. Looked up from germline, CDR1 is SGHDN and CDR2 is FVKESK. The CDR3 bases are TGTGCCAGCAGCCAAGGAATCCATCAGCCCCAGCATTTT. It yields the protein CASSQGIHQPQHF.

This sequence joins TRBV24-1 and TRBJ1-5; 7 nucleotides match TRBD1. With V trimmed by 6 bases and J by 4 bases, 5 bases remained unmatched. The CDR3 has 14 amino acids. CDR1 KGHDR and CDR2 SFDVKD come from the germline V gene. This CDR3 is CATSMAGGNQPQHF. The CDR3 DNA follows: TGTGCCACCAGTATGGCAGGGGGAAATCAGCCCCAGCATTTT.

A single count supports this clonotype. The chain employs TRBV11-2 and TRBJ2-1, with D unclear. Germline-derived CDR1 and CDR2 are SGHAT and FQNNGV. The V end lost 7 bases, the J end lost 8 bases, and 18 bases lay between the germline ends. The CDR3 extends over 14 amino acids. For the CDR3, the DNA is TGTGCCAGCACCCCACCTCTACCCCCCCATGAGCAGTTCTTC. Translated: CASTPPLPPHEQFF.

The chain's CDR3 is CASSLAGQDFYGYTF. CDR3 bases: TGCGCCAGCAGCTTGGCGGGACAGGACTTCTATGGCTACACCTTC. The chain joins TRBV5-1 to TRBJ1-2; 8 nucleotides line up with TRBD1. The germline V gene has CDR1 SGHRS and CDR2 YFSETQ. Trimming took 0 bases from V and 4 from J; bases not matched to a gene: 5. The CDR3 loop spans 15 amino acids.

This clonotype was detected ten times or more. The chain joins TRBV15 to TRBJ2-2, with 8 bases fitting TRBD1. The germline gives CDR1 LNHNV, CDR2 YYDKDF (reference sequence). Unmatched junction bases numbered 3, after V lost 1 base and J lost 2 bases. The CDR3 has 16 residues. The CDR3, as DNA: TGTGCCACCAGCAGAGGCGGACAGGGTAACACCGGGGAGCTGTTTTTT. Its translation: CATSRGGQGNTGELFF.

This clonotype has a count of ten or more. V and J are TRBV7-9 and TRBJ2-1, with TRBD2 matching over 8 bases. Germline V gene lookup returns CDR1 SEHNR and CDR2 FQNEAQ (reference sequence). The CDR3 runs 13 residues. V trimming: 1 base; J trimming: 8 bases; junction bases outside the gene matches: 1. CDR3 coding DNA: TGTGCCAGCAGCTTAGTTAGCGGGGATGAGCAGTTCTTC. It specifies CASSLVSGDEQFF.

Note on this clonotype: A read error is possible here, since a much larger clone lies one base away. Because the CDR3 is missing its conserved closing phenylalanine or tryptophan, this is likely a read error. The chain recombines TRBV7-8 with TRBJ2-2, with 12 positions matching TRBD2. V gave up 5 bases and J gave up 6 bases; unmatched junction bases: 7. The CDR3 runs to 16 residues. Germline V gene lookup returns CDR1 SGHVS and CDR2 FQNEAQ. The CDR3 region has the DNA TGTGCCAGCAGCACATCGGGACTAGCGGGCGCCGGGGAGCTGTTTCTT. This translates into CASSTSGLAGAGELFL.

There are many counts of this clonotype. The V gene is TRBV30, the J gene TRBJ1-2, with a tentative D call TRBD1 (5 bases). In germline, CDR1 is GTSNPN, CDR2 SVGIG (reference sequence). The V gene lost 0 bases and the J gene lost 6 bases, with 17 bases spanning the gap. The CDR3 contains 15 residues. The CDR3 nucleotides are TGTGCCTGGAGTGTCGGATCGGGCCCCAGGGATGGCTACACCTTC. This translates into CAWSVGSGPRDGYTF.

There are many counts of this clonotype. This chain links TRBV30 with TRBJ2-3, with D hard to call. This CDR3 has 15 residues. Deletions cut 0 bases from V and 2 bases from J, with 12 bases between. Germline V CDR1 and CDR2: GTSNPN, SVGIG (reference sequence). Here the CDR3 reads CAWSVLGGSTDTQYF. CDR3 DNA sequence: TGTGCCTGGAGTGTGTTGGGCGGTTCCACAGATACGCAGTATTTT.

The rearrangement uses TRBV13 and TRBJ1-1; D gene unclear. Germline V gene sequence: CDR1 PRHDT, CDR2 FYEKMQ (reference sequence). V was trimmed by 4 bases and J by 1 base, leaving 10 bases between them. The CDR3 is 14 residues long. DNA for the CDR3: TGTGCCAGCAGCTCGGCCGGGAAGAACACTGAAGCTTTCTTT. Amino acid sequence: CASSSAGKNTEAFF.

This clonotype was counted many times. The rearrangement uses TRBV6-1 and TRBJ1-5; a possible D gene is TRBD1 (6 bases). This CDR3 has 16 residues. Germline V gene sequence: CDR1 MNHNS, CDR2 SASEGT. V gave up 4 bases and J gave up 7 bases, with 20 bases separating them. The CDR3 bases are TGTGCCAGCAGTGGACCGGCGGCAGGGGTAGGACAGCCCCAGCATTTT. This codes for CASSGPAAGVGQPQHF.

The chain combines TRBV2 with TRBJ2-5; D is ambiguous. The CDR3 spans 15 residues. CDR1 and CDR2 from the germline V gene are SNHLY and FYNNEI. V lost 3 bases and J lost 5, with 16 bases in between. The CDR3 sequence: CASSDRTVNVETQYF. CDR3 DNA: TGTGCCAGCAGTGATCGGACCGTAAATGTGGAGACCCAGTACTTC.

Many counts were recorded for this clonotype. The chain has TRBV11-1 and TRBJ2-4; 9 bases fit TRBD1. After removal of 6 bases from V and 6 bases from J, the junction contained 9 bases not matched to a gene. CDR3 length equals 15 residues. CDR1 and CDR2 (germline): SGHAT, FQDESV (reference sequence). CDR3: CASRPADRGTNIQYF. For the CDR3, the DNA is TGTGCCAGCAGGCCCGCGGACAGGGGAACAAACATTCAGTACTTC.

J is TRBJ2-1 and V is TRBV20-1; 16 bases fit TRBD2. With V trimmed by 0 bases and J by 4 bases, 9 bases remained unmatched. Germline V gene data show CDR1 as DFQATT and CDR2 as SNEGSKA (reference sequence). This CDR3 is built from 19 residues. Written as DNA, the CDR3 is TGCAGTGCTAGAGATACCGGGACTAGCGGGGGGGCCTATTACAATGAGCAGTTCTTC. Its translation is CSARDTGTSGGAYYNEQFF.

This clonotype was counted many times. The chain links TRBV7-9 to TRBJ2-2; 8 positions match TRBD2. Germline V lookup: CDR1 SEHNR, CDR2 FQNEAQ (reference sequence). Trimming removed 5 bases from V and 6 bases from J; junction bases left unmatched: 8. This CDR3 spans 15 amino acids. The CDR3 DNA reads as TGTGCCAGCAGCCTACATAGCGGGATCGCCGGGGAGCTGTTTTTT. Translation gives CASSLHSGIAGELFF.

This clonotype was recorded at least ten times. The chain recombines TRBV29-1 with TRBJ2-3; D might be TRBD2 (5 bases). In germline, CDR1 is SQVTM, CDR2 ANQGSEA. The CDR3 spans 13 residues. Trimming pared 5 bases from V and 2 bases from J, leaving 11 bases between. The CDR3 region has the DNA TGCAGCGTTATTCGGGATTCCACAGATACGCAGTATTTT. It translates to CSVIRDSTDTQYF.